Each of the 9 T cell receptor beta chains below was sequenced from the same sample in a study of blood T cell repertoires in COVID-19. Only in-frame clones appear in the TCRdb table, and some are missing; sequencing was by immunoSEQ multiplex PCR. The table lists some 340,000 clones, about 90% of them singletons. Sequencing input: PBMCs or T cells enriched from blood (not recorded which). The receptors shown here come from a woman aged 25 to 39 who had recovered from COVID-19.

This clone was seen a single time. This chain connects TRBV5-8 to TRBJ1-4, with 8 bases aligning to TRBD1. After removal of 3 bases from V and 4 bases from J, the junction contained 8 bases not matched to a gene. The V gene's germline CDR1 is SGHTS and CDR2 YDEGEE. This CDR3 contains 16 residues. The CDR3 coding sequence is TGTGCCAGCAGCTCCCGGGACAGGAATTTTAATGAAAAACTGTTTTTT. It specifies CASSSRDRNFNEKLFF.

V is TRBV4-2 and J is TRBJ1-5; maybe TRBD1 (5 bases). Trimming took off 3 bases at V and 3 bases at J, with 12 bases between the two ends. The germline V gene has CDR1 LGHNA and CDR2 YNFKEQ. The CDR3 has 15 amino acids. The CDR3 DNA follows: TGTGCCAGCAGCCATACAGGCTGGGACAATCAGCCCCAGCATTTT. It is translated as CASSHTGWDNQPQHF.

The chain joins TRBV19 to TRBJ2-7, with a weak D call TRBD2 (5 bases). The V and J ends lost 1 base and 3 bases respectively, with 13 bases between them. Germline V gene data show CDR1 as LNHDA and CDR2 as SQIVND (reference sequence). The CDR3 loop spans 15 amino acids. DNA for the CDR3: TGTGCCAGTAGTATAGGATTGGGAGCCAACTACGAGCAGTACTTC. Its translation: CASSIGLGANYEQYF.

The chain couples TRBV5-1 to TRBJ2-3; a possible D gene is TRBD2 (6 bases). Trimming stripped 4 bases from V and 3 bases from J, with 15 bases between. The length of the CDR3 is 15 residues. The germline CDR1 and CDR2 sequences are SGHRS and YFSETQ. This CDR3 is CASSPDGTETDTQYF. The CDR3, as DNA: TGCGCCAGCAGCCCGGACGGGACTGAGACAGATACGCAGTATTTT.

V gene TRBV4-2 combines with J gene TRBJ2-1, with D perhaps TRBD2 (7 bases). This CDR3 is 18 amino acids long. In germline, CDR1 is LGHNA, CDR2 YNFKEQ. V shed 1 base and J shed 11 bases, with 27 bases lying between them. This CDR3 reads CASSQVGSVLYRGAKQFF. The CDR3 DNA reads as TGTGCCAGCAGCCAAGTTGGTTCCGTCCTATATCGGGGGGCGAAGCAGTTCTTC.

The chain uses TRBV12-3 or TRBV12-4 and TRBJ1-5; no reliable D call. The CDR3 consists of 12 residues. V was clipped by 4 bases and J by 4 bases, with 5 bases between them. This CDR3 reads CASSWRNQPQHF. The CDR3 DNA reads TGTGCCAGCAGTTGGCGGAATCAGCCCCAGCATTTT.

Comments on this clone: Different DNA sequences within this sample yield the same CDR3. The rearrangement joins TRBV19 to TRBJ1-5, with TRBD1 matching 9 bases. The V and J ends lost 9 bases and 6 bases, in that order; junction bases with no gene match: 9. Per the germline V gene, CDR1 is LNHDA and CDR2 is SQIVND (reference sequence). The CDR3 runs 14 residues. The CDR3 reads CASTKQGAGQPQHF. The CDR3 coding sequence is TGTGCCAGCACAAAACAGGGGGCAGGTCAGCCCCAGCATTTT.

This chain links TRBV6-5 with TRBJ1-2; 7 nucleotides match TRBD1. V was clipped by 6 bases and J by 5 bases; unmatched bases: 3. This CDR3 is built from 12 residues. Germline CDR1 MNHEY, CDR2 SVGAGI. CDR3 DNA sequence: TGTGCCAGCAGGAACAGGGGATATGGCTACACCTTC. This sequence encodes CASRNRGYGYTF.

This chain links TRBV5-5 with TRBJ1-1; a possible D gene is TRBD1 (6 bases). This CDR3 spans 18 amino acids. Trimming left V 0 bases short and J 1 base short, with 19 bases between. Germline V CDR1 and CDR2: SGHKS, YYEKEE (reference sequence). CDR3 loop: CASSLGAGQTRTNTEAFF. The CDR3 coding sequence is TGTGCCAGCAGCTTGGGGGCAGGACAGACAAGAACGAACACTGAAGCTTTCTTT. The complete variable domain, with remaining parts taken from reference TRBV5-5 and TRBJ1-1, reads DAGVTQSPTHLIKTRGQQVTLRCSPISGHKSVSWYQQVLGQGPQFIFQYYEKEERGRGNFPDRFSARQFPNYSSELNVNALLLGDSALYLCASSLGAGQTRTNTEAFFGQGTRLTVV.